This T cell receptor (beta chain) was documented in a study of blood T cell repertoires in COVID-19 (dated by TCRdb to the early 2020s). For the wider study: Samples from collaborators originated in the United States, Italy and Spain and spanned both the acute and convalescent phases of COVID-19. A de-identified subject ID, COVID-19 status, age in years and sex were almost always included in the sample metadata. The prospective study material was composed of cDNA or gDNA derived from T cells, B-cell-depleted T cells, or PBMCs. A freely available public database, intended as a resource for researchers studying the immune response to SARS-CoV-2, is where the repertoires were released. Samples were obtained from the ongoing ImmuneRACE study (first 160 participants) and from 1,254 subjects provided by 6 global collaborators. Subjects who had been exposed to COVID-19, were actively infected with it, or had recovered from it provided the deeply sampled blood TCRbeta repertoires that made up the dataset. Where available, HLA class I and class II types were taken from metadata supplied by the sample provider and were not determined by assay-based typing.

Participants in the prospective study were enrolled through a virtual design, were aged about 18 to 100 years, and lived in approximately 25 United States geographic areas. To assign participants to cohorts, the prospective study relied on clinical history that participants themselves reported in a screening survey and a study questionnaire. Recovered participants in ImmuneRACE Cohort 3 were defined by two consecutive negative NP/OP PCR tests, clearance by a healthcare professional, or resolution of symptoms. Mobile phlebotomists in the prospective study collected whole blood, serum and a nasopharyngeal or oropharyngeal swab from every participant. Over an approximately 2-month period, participants in the prospective study had the option of providing additional blood draws and questionnaires. Blood samples from the prospective study were shipped frozen or at room temperature prior to DNA extraction.

Here is what the overall study found, with its caveats: Clinical and demographic metadata were provided uncurated, with the amount varying by source and participant.

The immunoSEQ Assay, a bias-controlled multiplex PCR, was used to amplify TCRbeta CDR3 regions from genomic DNA. Processing in the source paper ran as follows. Nucleated cell counts per sample were estimated from amplification of reference gene primers within the assay. To quantify the absolute abundance of each unique TCRbeta CDR3 rearrangement, sequence reads were collapsed and filtered. For each sample, productive Simpson clonality was calculated as the square root of Simpson's diversity index over productive rearrangements. TCRdb's version of the immuneACCESS table is confined to in-frame rearrangements and falls short of the full clone set. An unresolved V gene accounts for under half of the shortfall where checked; the remainder is of unknown origin. The V and J calls and clone size are taken from that table; D and trimming were inferred from the DNA. For this sample the table gives about 180,000 clones, of which 86% were detected only once. The biggest ten clones account for under 9.5% of the sample.

As for this clone: This receptor's antigen is unknown. No clone much larger than this one lies a single base away; base qualities are absent.

Taken from cysteine to phenylalanine, the CDR3 has 15 residues. Only the CDR3 part of the read is kept: 45 bases, read in frame from the first base. Per the germline V gene, SGHDT is the CDR1 and YYEEEE is the CDR2. Clipping removes 0 bases from V and 7 bases from J, with 1 as the unmatched junction base count. Sequenced sample: PBMCs or T cells enriched from blood (not recorded which). The chain joins TRBV5-6 to TRBJ2-1; 13 of the junction bases match TRBD2. The sequence was obtained from a woman aged 25-40 years who had recovered from COVID-19. The CDR3 protein sequence reads: CASSLGLAGGNEQFF. The DNA sequence is as follows: TGTGCCAGCAGCTTGGGACTAGCGGGAGGTAATGAGCAGTTCTTC. Reference TRBV5-6 and TRBJ2-1 proteins supply the regions before and after the CDR3; the full variable domain is: DAGVTQSPTHLIKTRGQQVTLRCSPKSGHDTVSWYQQALGQGPQFIFQYYEEEERQRGNFPDRFSGHQFPNYSSELNVNALLLGDSALYLCASSLGLAGGNEQFFGPGTRLTVL.